This T cell receptor beta chain was profiled in a study of T cells after yellow fever vaccination. Study observations and caveats: Relatively few clonotypes were ones that appeared in both CD4 and CD8 compartments. Though it reached lower strength, the secondary response hit its peak faster, day 5 versus 15.

This CDR3 comprises 14 residues. V dropped 11 bases and J dropped 7; count of bases not matched to a gene: 10. The germline V gene has CDR1 SNHLY and CDR2 FYNNEI. In making TCR cDNA, 5'RACE template switching added a universal primer site and UMIs to it. TCRdb fed the 5' RACE reads into MiXCR, producing one record per CDR3 protein. The sample has roughly 160,000 distinct CDR3 sequences; more than 5.5% are singletons. This clonotype was picked up many times. No antigen is known for it. The chain joins TRBV2 to TRBJ2-2; 10 nucleotides line up with TRBD2. The receptor was derived from a young man who received the YFV17D yellow fever vaccine. Source: CD4+ T cells sorted from PBMCs, taken less than 6 days after the first yellow fever vaccination. CDR3 nucleotides: TGTGCCGGACGAGCGGGGGGGCCGAACGGGGAGCTGTTTTTT. Translation: CAGRAGGPNGELFF.